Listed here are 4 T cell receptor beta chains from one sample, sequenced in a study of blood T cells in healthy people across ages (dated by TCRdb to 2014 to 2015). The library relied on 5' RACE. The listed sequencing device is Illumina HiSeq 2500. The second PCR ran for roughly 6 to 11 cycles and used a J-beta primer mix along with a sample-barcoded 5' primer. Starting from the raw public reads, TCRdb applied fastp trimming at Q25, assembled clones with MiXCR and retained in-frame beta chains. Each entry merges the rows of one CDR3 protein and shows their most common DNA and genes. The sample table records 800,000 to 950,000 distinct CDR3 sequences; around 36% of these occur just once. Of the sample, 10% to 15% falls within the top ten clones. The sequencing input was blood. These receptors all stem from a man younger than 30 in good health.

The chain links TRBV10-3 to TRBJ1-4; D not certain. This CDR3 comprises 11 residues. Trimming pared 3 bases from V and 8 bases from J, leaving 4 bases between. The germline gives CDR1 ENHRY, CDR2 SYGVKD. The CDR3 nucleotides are TGTGCCATCAGTGACGGGGAAAAACTGTTTTTT. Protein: CAISDGEKLFF.

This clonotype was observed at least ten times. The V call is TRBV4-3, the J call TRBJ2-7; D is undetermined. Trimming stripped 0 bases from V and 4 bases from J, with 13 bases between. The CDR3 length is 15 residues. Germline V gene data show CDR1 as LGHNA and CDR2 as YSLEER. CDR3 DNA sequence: TGCGCCAGCAGCCAAGAAAACACCCGACCTTACGAGCAGTACTTC. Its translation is CASSQENTRPYEQYF.

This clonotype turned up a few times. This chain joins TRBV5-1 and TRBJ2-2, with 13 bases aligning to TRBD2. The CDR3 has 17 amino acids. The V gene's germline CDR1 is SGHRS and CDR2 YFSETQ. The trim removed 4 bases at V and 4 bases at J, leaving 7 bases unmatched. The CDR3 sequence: CASSPGLAGEFTGELFF. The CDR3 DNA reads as TGCGCCAGCAGCCCTGGACTAGCGGGGGAGTTCACCGGGGAGCTGTTTTTT.

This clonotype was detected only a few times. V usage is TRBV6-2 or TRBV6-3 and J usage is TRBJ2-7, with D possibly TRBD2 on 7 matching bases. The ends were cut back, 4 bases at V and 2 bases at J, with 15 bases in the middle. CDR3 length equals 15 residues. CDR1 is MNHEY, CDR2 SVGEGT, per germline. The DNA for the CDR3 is TGTGCCAGCAGTTTAGGGGGGGCGTCTACCTACGAGCAGTACTTC. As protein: CASSLGGASTYEQYF.